This TCR beta chain was captured in a study of T cells in Graves' hyperthyroidism and ophthalmopathy. Study observations and caveats: For ophthalmopathy, model prediction preceded onset by a median roughly 5.9 months. A model built on 13 V-J features separated ophthalmopathy from stable hyperthyroidism. Blood held most thyroid clonotypes expanded above 0.001 frequency.

There are a few counts of this clonotype. Its specificity is unknown. Germline V gene lookup returns CDR1 SGHTA and CDR2 FQGNSA. The CDR3 is made up of 13 amino acids. V lost 1 base and J 5 bases, leaving 8 bases between the germline ends. Every diagnosis used clinical symptoms, serum thyroxine and TRAb, thyroid ultrasound and orbital computed tomography. RNA transcripts gave rise to amplified TCR beta CDR3 regions. HTBI primers were employed in a first-round RT-PCR of the TCR CDR3. TCRdb fed the multiplex PCR reads into MiXCR, producing one record per CDR3 protein. Altogether hundreds of thousands of distinct CDR3 sequences are present, about 15% being singletons, with the ten largest covering 4.5% to 6%.

The V and J genes are TRBV7-2 and TRBJ2-5; tentative D call: TRBD2 (5 bases). Sequenced material: blood. This clonotype originated in a woman under 40 with Graves' hyperthyroidism that later progressed to Graves' ophthalmopathy. CDR3 sequence reads: CASSLGESETQYF. The DNA of the CDR3 is TGTGCCAGCAGCTTAGGGGAGTCTGAGACCCAGTACTTC.